These 11 T cell receptor beta chains came from one sample sequenced in a study of cytomegalovirus exposure and HLA in healthy donors. The PCR made use of 60 Vbeta and 13 Jbeta primers. Sequencing was performed with immunoSEQ multiplex PCR; in TCRdb, only in-frame clones are kept and a portion is missing. The sample table includes about 100,000 clones. The specimen was PBMCs. The receptor set was obtained from a man aged 50-59 years in good health and CMV-seronegative.

This chain joins TRBV5-1 and TRBJ2-2; either TRBD1 or TRBD2 may fit D (5 bases each). CDR1 is SGHRS and CDR2 is YFSETQ in the germline V gene. This CDR3 has 16 amino acids. The V end was cut by 4 bases, the J end by 0 bases, with 13 bases between. This CDR3 is CASSLGATANTGELFF. CDR3 nucleotides: TGCGCCAGCAGCCTGGGAGCGACAGCGAACACCGGGGAGCTGTTTTTT.

This chain uses TRBV6-1 with TRBJ2-7, with D possibly matching TRBD1 (6 bases). Trimming cost V 7 bases and J 6 bases, with 16 bases left between them. The CDR3 runs to 13 residues. CDR1 is MNHNS and CDR2 is SASEGT in the germline V gene. The CDR3 bases are TGTGCCAGCACCAGAGGGACAAAGCCCGAGCAGTACTTC. Translating gives CASTRGTKPEQYF.

The V gene is TRBV18, the J gene TRBJ1-4; no definite D call. The CDR3 length is 19 residues. Trimming pared 5 bases from V and 0 bases from J, leaving 22 bases between. Per the germline V gene, CDR1 is KGHSH and CDR2 is LQKENI. DNA for the CDR3: TGTGCCAGCTCAGGAGGGAGGGTCAAAACGAGTTCAACTAATGAAAAACTGTTTTTT. Protein sequence: CASSGGRVKTSSTNEKLFF.

The rearrangement joins TRBV7-9 to TRBJ2-7; D is perhaps TRBD2 (6 bases). V was trimmed by 5 bases and J by 4 bases, leaving 18 bases between them. Germline V gene lookup returns CDR1 SEHNR and CDR2 FQNEAQ (reference sequence). This CDR3 is 15 amino acids long. The chain's CDR3 is CASSPIGGAPYEQYF. The CDR3 nucleotides are TGTGCCAGCAGCCCCATAGGCGGGGCCCCGTACGAGCAGTACTTC. The whole variable domain, remainder taken from reference TRBV7-9 and TRBJ2-7, is DTGVSQNPRHKITKRGQNVTFRCDPISEHNRLYWYRQTLGQGPEFLTYFQNEAQLEKSRLLSDRFSAERPKGSFSTLEIQRTEQGDSAMYLCASSPIGGAPYEQYFGPGTRLTVT.

V usage is TRBV5-1 and J usage is TRBJ2-1; 7 bases align to TRBD2. The length of the CDR3 is 15 residues. Germline CDR1 reads SGHRS; CDR2 reads YFSETQ. V shed 3 bases, J shed 0 bases, and the junction held 3 bases outside the gene matches. The CDR3 nucleotides read TGCGCCAGCAGCTCTAGCGGTAGCTCCTACAATGAGCAGTTCTTC. This translates into CASSSSGSSYNEQFF.

V usage is TRBV2 and J usage is TRBJ2-7; 11 nucleotides line up with TRBD2. Per germline, CDR1 SNHLY and CDR2 FYNNEI. After removal of 8 bases from V and 3 bases from J, the junction contained 9 bases not matched to a gene. This CDR3 is 15 amino acids long. CDR3 DNA sequence: TGTGCCAGCTCACCTTGGACTAGCGGGTTCTACGAGCAGTACTTC. Its protein is CASSPWTSGFYEQYF.

The rearrangement uses TRBV9 and TRBJ1-2; unclear D gene. The CDR3 runs to 12 residues. Germline CDR1 is SGDLS and CDR2 is YYNGEE. Deletions cut 3 bases from V and 10 bases from J, with 13 bases between. CDR3 region: CASSGVGRDYTF. CDR3 DNA sequence: TGTGCCAGCAGCGGGGTAGGGCGGGACTACACCTTC. Together with reference TRBV9 and TRBJ1-2, the CDR3 gives the full variable domain: DSGVTQTPKHLITATGQRVTLRCSPRSGDLSVYWYQQSLDQGLQFLIQYYNGEERAKGNILERFSAQQFPDLHSELNLSSLELGDSALYFCASSGVGRDYTFGSGTRLTVV.

This chain connects TRBV19 to TRBJ1-1; TRBD1 aligns across 7 bases. This CDR3 contains 17 residues. With V trimmed by 6 bases and J by 3 bases, 16 bases remained unmatched. The germline gives CDR1 LNHDA, CDR2 SQIVND (reference sequence). The CDR3 DNA reads TGTGCCAGTAGCCCAGGGGGGTTCTCAATCCGCGACACTGAAGCTTTCTTT. It is translated as CASSPGGFSIRDTEAFF.

The chain combines TRBV4-3 with TRBJ2-2, with a weak D call TRBD2 (5 bases). This CDR3 has 19 residues. Per the germline V gene, CDR1 is LGHNA and CDR2 is YSLEER. V gave up 4 bases and J gave up 1 base, with 22 bases separating them. Here the CDR3 DNA reads TGCGCCAGCAGCCGAGACATATCTTTAACCGGGGAGAACACCGGGGAGCTGTTTTTT. Translation gives CASSRDISLTGENTGELFF.

The chain carries TRBV19 and TRBJ2-2, with D maybe TRBD1 (6 bases). Germline V gives CDR1 LNHDA, CDR2 SQIVND (reference sequence). The V end lost 3 bases, the J end lost 3 bases, and 14 bases lay between the germline ends. This CDR3 has 16 residues. The CDR3 loop reads CASSISTGIDTGELFF. The DNA of the CDR3 is TGTGCCAGTAGTATTAGCACAGGGATTGACACCGGGGAGCTGTTTTTT. Full variable domain (rest looked up from reference TRBV19 and TRBJ2-2): DGGITQSPKYLFRKEGQNVTLSCEQNLNHDAMYWYRQDPGQGLRLIYYSQIVNDFQKGDIAEGYSVSREKKESFPLTVTSAQKNPTAFYLCASSISTGIDTGELFFGEGSRLTVL.

The chain links TRBV7-9 to TRBJ1-1; no reliable D call. The germline CDR1 and CDR2 sequences are SEHNR and FQNEAQ (reference sequence). Trimming shortened V by 1 base and J by 5 bases, and 14 bases separated the two germline ends. The CDR3 contains 15 residues. CDR3 protein: CASSLVLTSRTEAFF. The CDR3 DNA reads as TGTGCCAGCAGCTTAGTTCTTACTTCGAGGACTGAAGCTTTCTTT.